The entry below describes one T cell receptor (beta chain). Its antigen is currently unknown. This entry comes from a study of CD8 T cells in ankylosing spondylitis. Findings of the study overall: Several highly homologous variants made up a TCR beta motif, and this motif appeared characteristic of ankylosing spondylitis blood.

This CDR3 is built from 12 residues. In germline, CDR1 is MNHEY, CDR2 SVGAGI. V was shortened by 6 bases and J by 4 bases, with 10 bases between the two germline ends. TCRdb recomputed calls from the 5' RACE reads with MiXCR, one row per CDR3 protein. The sample includes 300,000 to 400,000 distinct CDR3 sequences, about 20% seen only once; the top ten take approximately 16%. Sequences were obtained from blood, either unsorted or a sorted T cell fraction (not recorded which). The source of this sequence is a male donor with ankylosing spondylitis. V gene TRBV6-5 combines with J gene TRBJ2-7; D is undetermined. This chain's CDR3 is CASSRLPYEQYF. The CDR3 region has the DNA TGTGCCAGCAGCCGACTTCCGTACGAGCAGTACTTC.